These T cell receptor beta chains were read from a single sample in a study of graft-versus-host responses after intestinal transplantation. Their recognized antigens are unknown. Only in-frame clones appear in the TCRdb table, and some are missing; sequencing was by immunoSEQ multiplex PCR. The sample has roughly 25,000 clones, around 80% seen once. Specimen: unstimulated CD8+ T cells sorted from spleen or lymph node cells, collected before transplant. All receptors derive from a human donor who was the organ donor for an intestinal transplant. Each CDR3 is given without its conserved first and last residue. Part of the rows lack a size; the others show once, few, many or a class for expanded clones.

abundance	v_gene	j_gene	CDR3aa
-	TRBV30	TRBJ2-7	AWSVRETYEQY
-	TRBV5-5	TRBJ1-4	ASSFAPTGASDEKLF
-	TRBV6-5	TRBJ2-3	ASTGLSDTQY
-	TRBV15	TRBJ2-3	ATSRLGSTDTQY
-	TRBV12-5	TRBJ1-5	ASGAALGVSNQPQH
-	TRBV7-6	TRBJ1-1	ASSPNRDTEAF
-	TRBV27	TRBJ1-5	ASSFTGQPQH
-	TRBV30	TRBJ1-2	AWRETANGYT
-	TRBV6-5	TRBJ1-1	ASSYRDTEAF
-	TRBV9	TRBJ2-5	ASSAESLETQY
once	TRBV19	TRBJ1-6	ASSMGVAPLH
-	TRBV14	TRBJ2-2	ASSQGLAGRTGELF
-	TRBV12-5	TRBJ2-7	ASGLGYEQY
-	TRBV7-2	TRBJ2-1	ASSLLAGTRSNEQF
-	TRBV5-1	TRBJ1-2	AASGEDGYT
-	TRBV27	TRBJ2-7	ASSLTSNYEQY
-	TRBV5-1	TRBJ2-7	ASTPLQGAGEQY
-	TRBV19	TRBJ1-6	ASSISRASYNSPLH
-	TRBV27	TRBJ1-3	ASSLTSSGNTIY
-	TRBV9	TRBJ2-1	ASSVAATSYNEQF
-	TRBV27	TRBJ1-2	ASSLAGQGTFGYT
-	TRBV7-9	TRBJ2-7	ASSLAGARNEQY
few	TRBV6-1	TRBJ1-2	ASVTGKGYT
once	TRBV11-3	TRBJ2-1	ASSSSGGNEQF
-	TRBV27	TRBJ2-7	ASSLSGLRTYEQY
-	TRBV2	TRBJ2-7	ASSDPSFTGREQY
-	TRBV19	TRBJ1-1	ASSDPDRGLHNTEAF
-	TRBV4-1	TRBJ2-2	ASSQDQVTGELF
-	TRBV4-1	TRBJ2-3	ASSQGFTDTQY
-	TRBV23-1	TRBJ1-2	ASSDTGQEVYGYT
-	TRBV27	TRBJ1-1	ASSLVRELNTEAF
few	TRBV6-1	TRBJ2-7	ASSEQETGTSYEQY
-	TRBV13	TRBJ2-5	ASSFGRNGRVGETQY
-	TRBV7-9	TRBJ2-6	ASSLNVLT
-	TRBV27	TRBJ2-1	ASSLWTGGANEQF
-	TRBV7-8	TRBJ2-1	ASSLLVTGTGDYNEQF
-	TRBV9	TRBJ2-7	ASSVEGTKPSTEQY
few	TRBV30	TRBJ1-5	AWSNWGDQPQH
-	TRBV15	-	ATRGTDSYEQY
-	TRBV4-3	TRBJ2-2	ASSLTLERGAWELF
-	TRBV14	TRBJ1-5	ASSSGGNQPQH
once	TRBV2	TRBJ1-2	ASSESVGNGYT
-	TRBV5-6	TRBJ2-1	ASSFFPNEDSSYNEQF
once	TRBV6-1	TRBJ2-3	ASSELVAGITDTQY
once	TRBV2	TRBJ1-2	ASMAGGRGYT
-	TRBV7-9	TRBJ1-6	ASSSGADNSPLH